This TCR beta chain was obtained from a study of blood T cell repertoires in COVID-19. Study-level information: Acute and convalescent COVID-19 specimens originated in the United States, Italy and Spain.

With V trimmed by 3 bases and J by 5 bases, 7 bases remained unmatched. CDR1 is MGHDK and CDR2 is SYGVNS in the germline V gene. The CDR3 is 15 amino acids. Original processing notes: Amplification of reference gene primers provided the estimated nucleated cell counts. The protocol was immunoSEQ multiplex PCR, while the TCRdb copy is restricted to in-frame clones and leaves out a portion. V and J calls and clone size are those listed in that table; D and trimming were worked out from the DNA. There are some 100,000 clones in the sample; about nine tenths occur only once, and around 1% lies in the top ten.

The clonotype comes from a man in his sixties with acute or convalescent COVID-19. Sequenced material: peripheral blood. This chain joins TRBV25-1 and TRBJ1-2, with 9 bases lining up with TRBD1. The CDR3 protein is CASSDPGTGRYGYTF. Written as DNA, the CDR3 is TGTGCCAGCAGTGATCCCGGGACAGGGCGTTATGGCTACACCTTC.